These T cell receptor beta chains were read from a single sample in a study of blood T cell repertoires in COVID-19. Clones were sequenced by immunoSEQ multiplex PCR, and TCRdb holds only the in-frame ones, with some missing. The sample lists 110,000 to 150,000 clones, roughly 75% occurring once. The sample consisted of PBMCs or T cells enriched from blood (not recorded which). These receptors came from a woman aged 45-60 years who had recovered from COVID-19. CDR3s leave out the opening cysteine and the closing phenylalanine or tryptophan.

>TRBJ1-5|TRBV7-2
ASSPNPGNQPQH
>TRBJ2-1|TRBV29-1
SVDPTSDNEQF
>TRBJ1-2|TRBV2
ASSQGQADGYT
>TRBJ2-1|TRBV28
ASSPPDRYNEQF
>TRBJ1-3|TRBV2
AVTGDSGNTIY
>TRBJ2-3|TRBV5-1
ASKAGTITDTQY
>TRBJ1-2|TRBV27
ASSLSPGTVEGRLKGYT
>TRBJ2-5|TRBV11-2
ASSLEDRGETQY
>TRBJ2-6|TRBV5-4
ASSLVGGTLGANVLT
>TRBJ1-1|TRBV2
ASISDRVMNTEAF
>TRBJ1-4|TRBV28
ASSLAGREKLF